The rows below give T cell receptor beta chains drawn from one sample of a study of early T cells in non-severe SARS-CoV-2 infection. TCRdb used MiXCR to reprocess the 5' RACE reads, holding one entry per CDR3 protein. The sample has some 30,000 distinct CDR3 sequences; less than 6% are singletons. This material consisted of whole blood, taken at baseline. The receptors here all came from an adult who was a healthcare worker with PCR-confirmed SARS-CoV-2 infection or an uninfected control (not recorded which). Both conserved end residues are part of each CDR3. D genes are given only for firm matches. Rows may omit the clone size; those that give it use once, few, many or a size class.

>16|-|TRBJ1-5|TRBV19|many
CASSMDWGQGRQPQHF
TGTGCCAGTAGTATGGACTGGGGGCAGGGGAGACAGCCCCAGCATTTT
>14|TRBD1|TRBJ1-5|TRBV28|many
CASREGASMRPQHF
TGTGCCAGCAGAGAGGGGGCTTCAATGAGGCCCCAGCATTTT
>15|-|TRBJ1-5|TRBV25-1|many
CASSSGRSGSQPQHF
TGTGCCAGCAGTTCCGGGAGGAGTGGGTCGCAGCCCCAGCATTTT
>13|-|TRBJ2-1|TRBV10-3|-
CAISYRANNEQFF
TGTGCCATCAGTTACCGGGCTAACAATGAGCAGTTCTTC
>13|-|TRBJ2-3|TRBV5-1|many
CASSLDYRDTQYF
TGCGCCAGCAGCTTAGATTACCGGGATACGCAGTATTTT
>15|-|TRBJ2-3|TRBV14|many
CASSQAPRQTDTQYF
TGTGCCAGCAGCCAAGCCCCGAGACAGACAGATACGCAGTATTTT
>14|TRBD1|TRBJ1-2|TRBV19|many
CATTLGTGTYGYTF
TGTGCCACCACTCTCGGGACAGGAACCTATGGCTACACCTTC
>17|-|TRBJ1-6|TRBV12-3/TRBV12-4|many
CASSFSTASSYNSPLHF
TGTGCCAGCAGTTTCTCGACAGCGAGCTCCTATAATTCACCCCTCCACTTT
>15|TRBD1|TRBJ1-2|TRBV7-8|many
CASSLGQGFPYGYTF
TGTGCCAGCAGCTTAGGACAGGGGTTCCCCTATGGCTACACCTTC
>14|TRBD1|TRBJ2-3|TRBV5-1|many
CASSLGAGQGTQYF
TGCGCCAGCAGCTTGGGGGCGGGACAGGGGACGCAGTATTTT
>19|-|TRBJ2-3|TRBV6-4|many
CASSVNFFGEGHTTDTQYF
TGTGCCAGCAGTGTCAACTTCTTCGGGGAGGGACATACTACAGATACGCAGTATTTT
>14|TRBD2|TRBJ2-1|TRBV29-1|many
CSVEGLARANEQFF
TGCAGCGTTGAAGGACTAGCGAGGGCCAATGAGCAGTTCTTC
>16|TRBD1|TRBJ2-1|TRBV27|many
CASPGQALSSYNEQFF
TGTGCCAGCCCGGGACAGGCCTTGAGCTCCTACAATGAGCAGTTCTTC
>13|-|TRBJ2-3|TRBV7-2|many
CASSSLRTEQLYF
TGTGCCAGCAGCTCGCTACGGACTGAACAGTTGTATTTT
>13|-|TRBJ2-7|TRBV5-6|many
CASSWGQGDEQYF
TGTGCCAGCAGCTGGGGACAAGGTGACGAGCAGTACTTC
>10|-|TRBJ2-1|TRBV7-9|few
CASSMGEQFF
TGTGCCAGCAGCATGGGTGAGCAGTTCTTC
>10|-|TRBJ2-3|TRBV20-1|few
CSAETDTQYF
TGCAGTGCGGAGACAGATACGCAGTATTTT
>16|-|TRBJ2-4|TRBV7-9|few
CASSASFVLAKNIQYF
TGTGCCAGCAGCGCATCCTTCGTACTAGCCAAAAACATTCAGTACTTC
>15|-|TRBJ2-1|TRBV11-2|few
CASSWVTGAYNEQFF
TGTGCCAGCAGCTGGGTCACAGGTGCCTACAATGAGCAGTTCTTC
>14|-|TRBJ2-7|TRBV10-3|many
CAISGTRGGDEQYF
TGTGCCATCAGTGGTACCAGGGGAGGGGACGAGCAGTACTTC